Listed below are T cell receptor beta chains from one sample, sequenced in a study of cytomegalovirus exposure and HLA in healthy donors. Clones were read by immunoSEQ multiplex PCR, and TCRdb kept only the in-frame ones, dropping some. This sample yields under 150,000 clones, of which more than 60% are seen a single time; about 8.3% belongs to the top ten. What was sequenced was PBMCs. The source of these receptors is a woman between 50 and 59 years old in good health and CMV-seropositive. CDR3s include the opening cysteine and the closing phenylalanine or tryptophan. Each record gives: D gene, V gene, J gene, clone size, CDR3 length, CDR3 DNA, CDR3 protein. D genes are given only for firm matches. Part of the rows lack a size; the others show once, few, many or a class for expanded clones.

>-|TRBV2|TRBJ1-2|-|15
TGTGCCAGCAGTGAAGCGCTAAGTAAGGGGGTCAGTTACACCTTC
CASSEALSKGVSYTF
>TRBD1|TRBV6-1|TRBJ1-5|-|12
TGTGCCACCGGACAGGGCCTTCAGCCCCAGCATTTT
CATGQGLQPQHF
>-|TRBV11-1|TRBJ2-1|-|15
TGTGCCAGCAGCGCCGGGGGTTTGTCCTACAATGAGCAGTTCTTC
CASSAGGLSYNEQFF
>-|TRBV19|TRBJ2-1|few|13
TGTGCCAGTAGTATAAATAGCGCCAATGAGCAGTTCTTC
CASSINSANEQFF
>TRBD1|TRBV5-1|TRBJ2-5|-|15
TGCGCCAGCAGCCGGGACAGGGGGAGTGGGGAGACCCAGTACTTC
CASSRDRGSGETQYF
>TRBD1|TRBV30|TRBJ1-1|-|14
TGTGCCTGGAGTGTACGGGACAGGGCAGATGAAGCTTTCTTT
CAWSVRDRADEAFF
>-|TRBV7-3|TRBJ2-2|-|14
TGTGCCAGCAGCGCCGTTGGGGGGACCGGGGAGCTGTTTTTT
CASSAVGGTGELFF
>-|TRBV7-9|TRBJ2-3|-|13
TGTGCCAGCAGAGAGGGCCGCACAGATACGCAGTATTTT
CASREGRTDTQYF
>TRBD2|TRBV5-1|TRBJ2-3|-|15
TGCGCCAGCAGCGAAGCGGGGGGGGGTGCAGATACGCAGTATTTT
CASSEAGGGADTQYF
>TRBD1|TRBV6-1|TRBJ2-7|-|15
TGTGCCAGCAGGGGCTGGGACAGGGCGTCTCCGGAGCAGTACTTC
CASRGWDRASPEQYF
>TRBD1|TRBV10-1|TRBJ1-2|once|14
TGCGCCAGCAGGGCCCTCGGGACAGACATTGGCTACACCTTC
CASRALGTDIGYTF
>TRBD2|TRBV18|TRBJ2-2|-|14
TGTGCCAGCTCACCAGGCGGGGGCACCGGGGAGCTGTTTTTT
CASSPGGGTGELFF
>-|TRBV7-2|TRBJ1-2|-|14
TGTGCCAGCAGCTTAGGACCAGGTCGCTATGGCTACACCTTC
CASSLGPGRYGYTF
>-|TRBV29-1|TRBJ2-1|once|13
TGCAGCGTTGGGAGACTAAGAGGAAATGAGCAGTTCTTC
CSVGRLRGNEQFF
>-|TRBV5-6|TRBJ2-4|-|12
TGTGCCAGCAGCTACACACAGAACATTCAGTACTTC
CASSYTQNIQYF
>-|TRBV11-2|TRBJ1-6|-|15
TGTGCCAGCAGCTTAGTAGCCCGGGGGAACTCACCCCTCCACTTT
CASSLVARGNSPLHF
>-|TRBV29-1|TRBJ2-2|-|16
TGCAGCGTCCCTGGCGGCGGGACCGCGAACACCGGGGAGCTGTTTTTT
CSVPGGGTANTGELFF
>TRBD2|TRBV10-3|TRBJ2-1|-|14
TGTGCCATTTCGACTAGCTCGGAGTACAATGAGCAGTTCTTC
CAISTSSEYNEQFF
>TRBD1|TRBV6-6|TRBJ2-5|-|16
TGTGCCAGCATCCTCTCCCTGGGACAGGGACAAGAGACCCAGTACTTC
CASILSLGQGQETQYF
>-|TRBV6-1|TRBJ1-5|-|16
TGTGCCAGCAGGGAAAAAACAGGGACTAGCAATCAGCCCCAGCATTTT
CASREKTGTSNQPQHF
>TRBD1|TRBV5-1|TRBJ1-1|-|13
TGCGCCAGCAGCGGCACAGGGGACACTGAAGCTTTCTTT
CASSGTGDTEAFF
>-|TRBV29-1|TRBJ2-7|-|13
TGCAGCGTTGAGGACAGTTTTACCTACGAGCAGTACTTC
CSVEDSFTYEQYF
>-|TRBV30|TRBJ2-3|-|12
TGTGCCTGGAGTCCCTCGGAGGCGGCTGTAGTCTTT
CAWSPSEAAVVF
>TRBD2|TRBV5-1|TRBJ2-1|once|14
TGCGCCAGCAGCTTAGGGACTAGCGGTAATGAGCAGTTCTTC
CASSLGTSGNEQFF
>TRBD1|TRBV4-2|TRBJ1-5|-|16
TGTGCCAGCAGCCAAGAGACAGGGGTTAGCAATCAGCCCCAGCATTTT
CASSQETGVSNQPQHF
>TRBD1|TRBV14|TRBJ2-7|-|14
TGTGCCAGCAGCCGGACAGGGGCTACGGGGGAGCAGTACTTC
CASSRTGATGEQYF
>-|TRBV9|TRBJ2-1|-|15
TGTGCCAGCAGCGTAGCACAGGCCTTTTACAATGAGCAGTTCTTC
CASSVAQAFYNEQFF
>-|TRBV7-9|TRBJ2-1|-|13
TGTGCCAGCACCTTACTCTCGGTAAATGAGCAGTTCTTC
CASTLLSVNEQFF
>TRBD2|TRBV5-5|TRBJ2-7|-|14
TGTGCCAGCAGCCCCGGGGGGACGGGAAACGAGCAGTACTTC
CASSPGGTGNEQYF
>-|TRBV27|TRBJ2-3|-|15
TGTGCCAGCAGTTTAGAGGTAGAGGGCACAGATACGCAGTATTTT
CASSLEVEGTDTQYF
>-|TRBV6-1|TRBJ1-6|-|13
TGTGCCAGCAGTGAAGCGGGCAGCCTTCCCCTCCACTTT
CASSEAGSLPLHF
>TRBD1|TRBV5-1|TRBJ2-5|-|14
TGCGCCAGCAGTTCCTGGACAGGGAAAGAGACCCAGTACTTC
CASSSWTGKETQYF
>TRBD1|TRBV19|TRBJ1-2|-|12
TGTGCCAGTAGCAGACAGGGCTATGGCTACACCTTC
CASSRQGYGYTF
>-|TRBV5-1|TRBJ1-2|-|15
TGCGCCAGCAGCTTGATGCAGGGTGGAGACTATGGCTACACCTTC
CASSLMQGGDYGYTF
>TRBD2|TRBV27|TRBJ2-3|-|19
TGTGCCAGCAGTTACTACGTCATACCGGGACTAGCTGGGACAGATACGCAGTATTTT
CASSYYVIPGLAGTDTQYF
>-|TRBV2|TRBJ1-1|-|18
TGTGCCAGCAGTGAAACGAAAGGGGAGGCAGGATGGAACACTGAAGCTTTCTTT
CASSETKGEAGWNTEAFF
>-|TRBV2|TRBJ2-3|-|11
TGTGCCAGCAGTGCGGGGGATACGCAGTATTTT
CASSAGDTQYF
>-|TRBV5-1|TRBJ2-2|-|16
TGCGCCAGCAGCTTGATAGGCGGAGCGAACACCGGGGAGCTGTTTTTT
CASSLIGGANTGELFF
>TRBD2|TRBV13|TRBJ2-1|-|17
TGTGCCAGCAGCCCCCATTTAGCGGGAGTAAGCTACAATGAGCAGTTCTTC
CASSPHLAGVSYNEQFF
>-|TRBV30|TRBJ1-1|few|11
TGTGCCTGGAGTGTATTTCAGGAAGCTTTCTTT
CAWSVFQEAFF
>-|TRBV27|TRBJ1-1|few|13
TGTGCCAGCAGTAAACAGGGGAACACTGAAGCTTTCTTT
CASSKQGNTEAFF
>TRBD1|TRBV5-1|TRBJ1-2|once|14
TGCGCCAGCAGCTTTGGGACAGTGGACTATGGCTACACCTTC
CASSFGTVDYGYTF
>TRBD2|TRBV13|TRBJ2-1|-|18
TGTGCCAGCAGCCTAACCCTCCGGACTAGCGGGACCCACAATGAGCAGTTCTTC
CASSLTLRTSGTHNEQFF
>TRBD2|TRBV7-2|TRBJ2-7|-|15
TGTGCCAGCAGCATGACTAGCGGGAGTACGTACGAGCAGTACTTC
CASSMTSGSTYEQYF
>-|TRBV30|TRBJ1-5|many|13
TGTGCCTGGGGACAAAGGGCGGATCAGCCCCAGCATTTT
CAWGQRADQPQHF
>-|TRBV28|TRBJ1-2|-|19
TGTGCCAGCAGATCCCACCAGGGTGCCCAAATGAACGCTGGGTATGGCTACACCTTC
CASRSHQGAQMNAGYGYTF
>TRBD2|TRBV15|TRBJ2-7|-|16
TGTGCCACCAGCAGAGATCCGGCGGGGGGCTGGGACGAGCAGTACTTC
CATSRDPAGGWDEQYF
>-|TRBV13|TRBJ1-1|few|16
TGTGCCAGCAGCCACGGGTCTTGGGGGAGGGGAACTGAAGCTTTCTTT
CASSHGSWGRGTEAFF
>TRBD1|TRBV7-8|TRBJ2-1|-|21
TGTGCCAGCAGCCACAGGACCCCCAGCGCGGACAGGGAGGCCCCTTACAATGAGCAGTTCTTC
CASSHRTPSADREAPYNEQFF
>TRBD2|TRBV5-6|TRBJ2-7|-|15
TGTGCCAGCAGCCCCCTAGCGGGAGGGAGCTACGAGCAGTACTTC
CASSPLAGGSYEQYF
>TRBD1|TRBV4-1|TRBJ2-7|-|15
TGCGCCAGCAGCCAAGAAGGTCCAGGGGGCCGGGAGCAGTACTTC
CASSQEGPGGREQYF
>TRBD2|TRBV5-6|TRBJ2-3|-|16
TGTGCCAGCAGCCGCCGACAGTTACTAGCGAAGGGTACGCAGTATTTT
CASSRRQLLAKGTQYF
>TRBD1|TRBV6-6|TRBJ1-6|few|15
TGTGCCAGCAGCCCCGACAGGGTAAATAATTCACCCCTCCACTTT
CASSPDRVNNSPLHF